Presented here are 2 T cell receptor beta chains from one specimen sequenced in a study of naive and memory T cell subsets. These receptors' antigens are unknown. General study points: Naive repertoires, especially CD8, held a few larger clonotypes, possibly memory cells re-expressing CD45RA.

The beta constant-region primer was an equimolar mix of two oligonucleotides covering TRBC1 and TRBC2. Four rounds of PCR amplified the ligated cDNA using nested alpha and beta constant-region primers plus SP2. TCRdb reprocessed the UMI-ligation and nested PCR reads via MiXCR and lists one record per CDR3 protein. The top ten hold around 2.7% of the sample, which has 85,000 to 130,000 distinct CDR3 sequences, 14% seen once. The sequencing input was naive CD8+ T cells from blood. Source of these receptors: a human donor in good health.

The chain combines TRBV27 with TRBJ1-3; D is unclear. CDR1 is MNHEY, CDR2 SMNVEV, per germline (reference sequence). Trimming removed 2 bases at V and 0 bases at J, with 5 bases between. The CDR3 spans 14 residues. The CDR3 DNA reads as TGTGCCAGCAGTTTAAGGAGCTCTGGAAACACCATATATTTT. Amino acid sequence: CASSLRSSGNTIYF.

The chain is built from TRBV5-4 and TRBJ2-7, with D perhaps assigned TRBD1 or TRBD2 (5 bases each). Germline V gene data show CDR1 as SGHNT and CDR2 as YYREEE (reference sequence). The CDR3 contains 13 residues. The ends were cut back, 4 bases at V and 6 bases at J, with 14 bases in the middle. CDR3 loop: CASSLLVGTEQYF. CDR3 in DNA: TGTGCCAGCAGCCTTCTTGTCGGGACCGAGCAGTACTTC.